These 26 T cell receptor beta chains were sequenced from one sample in a study of shared clonotypes between healthy human individuals. TCRdb's copy holds only in-frame clones and misses some; the assay was immunoSEQ multiplex PCR. This sample has around 620,000 clones, with roughly 95% found just once. Positively selected for CCR7, the CD45RO-negative cells used as naive CD8 cells excluded terminally differentiated effector memory CD45RA+ cells. Sequencing was done on a sample of naive CD8+ T cells sorted from blood. All receptors derive from a woman in her twenties or thirties in good health.

This clone was seen a single time. The chain recombines TRBV13 with TRBJ1-1, with TRBD1 identical over 11 bases. This CDR3 has 15 residues. With 5 bases clipped from V and 4 bases from J, the junction kept 6 bases outside the gene matches. Germline assignment: CDR1 PRHDT and CDR2 FYEKMQ (reference sequence). The DNA for the CDR3 is TGTGCCAGCAGCGCAGCCGGGACAGGGGGCACTGAAGCTTTCTTT. Translation gives CASSAAGTGGTEAFF.

The chain has TRBV7-9 and TRBJ1-5; possible D gene TRBD1, 6 bases. Per the germline V gene, CDR1 is SEHNR and CDR2 is FQNEAQ (reference sequence). V was shortened by 5 bases and J by 3 bases, with 17 bases between the two germline ends. This CDR3 region has 16 residues. This chain's CDR3 is CASSVGGPGLNQPQHF. The DNA for the CDR3 is TGTGCCAGCAGCGTTGGGGGCCCAGGACTCAATCAGCCCCAGCATTTT. Combining the CDR3 with reference TRBV7-9 and TRBJ1-5 gives the whole variable domain DTGVSQNPRHKITKRGQNVTFRCDPISEHNRLYWYRQTLGQGPEFLTYFQNEAQLEKSRLLSDRFSAERPKGSFSTLEIQRTEQGDSAMYLCASSVGGPGLNQPQHFGDGTRLSIL.

The CDR3 DNA reads TGTGCCAGCAGCTTGTCCCAAGGGGGCGGCGAGCAGTACTTC. Encoded protein: CASSLSQGGGEQYF. The rearrangement uses TRBV5-4 and TRBJ2-7; 7 bases line up with TRBD1. CDR3 length equals 14 residues. Trimming took 1 base from V and 6 from J; bases not matched to a gene: 7. Germline values: CDR1 SGHNT, CDR2 YYREEE (reference sequence).

DNA of the CDR3: TGTGCCAGTAGTTTTGACTCTGCAACTAATGAAAAACTGTTTTTT. Translated: CASSFDSATNEKLFF. The chain recombines TRBV19 with TRBJ1-4; D not resolved. The germline gives CDR1 LNHDA, CDR2 SQIVND (reference sequence). V gave up 5 bases and J gave up 0 bases, with 10 bases separating them. The CDR3 loop spans 15 amino acids.

The chain is built from TRBV14 and TRBJ2-5; D is unresolved. CDR1 SGHDN and CDR2 FVKESK come from the germline V gene. Trimming pared 1 base from V and 1 base from J, leaving 10 bases between. The CDR3 is made up of 15 amino acids. CDR3 bases: TGTGCCAGCAGCCAAGTGTCCGTCCCCCAAGAGACCCAGTACTTC. Translating gives CASSQVSVPQETQYF. Looking up the rest from reference TRBV14 and TRBJ2-5 gives the full variable domain: EAGVTQFPSHSVIEKGQTVTLRCDPISGHDNLYWYRRVMGKEIKFLLHFVKESKQDESGMPNNRFLAERTGGTYSTLKVQPAELEDSGVYFCASSQVSVPQETQYFGPGTRLLVL.

The V call is TRBV27, the J call TRBJ2-6, with D tentatively TRBD2 (7 bases). Germline lookup yields CDR1 MNHEY and CDR2 SMNVEV (reference sequence). The CDR3 is 19 residues long. Trimming shortened V by 2 bases and J by 0 bases, and 17 bases separated the two germline ends. The chain's CDR3 is CASSLIGGEPGSGANVLTF. The CDR3 region has the DNA TGTGCCAGCAGTTTAATAGGGGGGGAACCCGGCTCTGGGGCCAACGTCCTGACTTTC.

The chain employs TRBV28 and TRBJ1-2; the D is unclear. Trimming took 2 bases from V and 0 from J, leaving 7 bases between them. Germline CDR1 reads MDHEN; CDR2 reads SYDVKM. The length of the CDR3 is 14 residues. DNA for the CDR3: TGTGCCAGCAGTTTAACAGTAGCTAACTATGGCTACACCTTC. Encoded protein: CASSLTVANYGYTF.

V is TRBV5-1 and J is TRBJ1-5; maybe TRBD1 (5 bases). Germline loops: CDR1 SGHRS, CDR2 YFSETQ. The CDR3 consists of 14 residues. Trimming took 3 bases from V and 6 from J, leaving 13 bases between them. The CDR3 here is CASSSRQSLQPQHF. CDR3 sequence (DNA): TGCGCCAGCAGCTCGCGACAGTCTCTTCAGCCCCAGCATTTT.

The chain carries TRBV10-2 and TRBJ2-7; D not resolved. The CDR3 runs 12 residues. CDR1 WSHSY and CDR2 SAAADI come from the germline V gene. Trimming left V 2 bases short and J 2 bases short, with 4 bases between. The CDR3 loop reads CASSEATYEQYF. CDR3 bases: TGCGCCAGCAGTGAGGCCACCTACGAGCAGTACTTC.

The rearrangement joins TRBV27 to TRBJ2-1; a possible D gene is TRBD1 (6 bases). The CDR3 covers 15 residues. The V and J ends lost 3 bases and 5 bases respectively, with 14 bases between them. From germline, CDR1 is MNHEY and CDR2 SMNVEV (reference sequence). The CDR3: CASSLNRVPDNEQFF. The CDR3 DNA follows: TGTGCCAGCAGTTTGAACAGGGTCCCGGACAATGAGCAGTTCTTC.

This clone was found once. CDR3 coding DNA: TGTGCCAGCAGTTACAAGGGAGGGGGCAAGTCCTACGAGCAGTACTTC. Amino acids: CASSYKGGGKSYEQYF. The rearrangement uses TRBV27 and TRBJ2-5; perhaps D is TRBD1 or TRBD2 (7 bases each). The DNA end is a closer match to TRBJ2-7, so the J assignment may be wrong. Germline V gene lookup returns CDR1 MNHEY and CDR2 SMNVEV (reference sequence). The CDR3 contains 16 residues.

The V and J genes are TRBV13 and TRBJ2-3; D possibly corresponds to TRBD2 (6 bases). CDR3 length equals 15 residues. Germline assignment: CDR1 PRHDT and CDR2 FYEKMQ (reference sequence). V lost 2 bases to trimming and J lost 4 bases, with 13 bases between them. CDR3 region: CASSLSMASADTQYF. CDR3 coding DNA: TGTGCCAGCAGCTTATCGATGGCTAGCGCAGATACGCAGTATTTT.

CDR3 residues: CASSVNPWIRQSSGNTIYF. Written as DNA, the CDR3 is TGTGCCAGCAGCGTAAATCCTTGGATCCGACAAAGCTCTGGAAACACCATATATTTT. The J gene is TRBJ1-3, the V gene TRBV9; D unresolved. CDR1 is SGDLS and CDR2 is YYNGEE in the germline V gene. This CDR3 is built from 19 residues. Trimming took off 1 base at V and 0 bases at J, with 20 bases between the two ends. Variable domain in full (rest from reference TRBV9 and TRBJ1-3): DSGVTQTPKHLITATGQRVTLRCSPRSGDLSVYWYQQSLDQGLQFLIQYYNGEERAKGNILERFSAQQFPDLHSELNLSSLELGDSALYFCASSVNPWIRQSSGNTIYFGEGSWLTVV.

This chain joins TRBV5-6 and TRBJ2-2; D might be TRBD1 (5 bases). Per the germline V gene, CDR1 is SGHDT and CDR2 is YYEEEE. The CDR3 is made up of 17 amino acids. The V end was cut by 1 base, the J end by 7 bases, with 20 bases between. CDR3: CASSLYRTHEGVGELFF. Here the CDR3 DNA reads TGTGCCAGCAGCTTGTATAGGACCCATGAAGGGGTCGGGGAGCTGTTTTTT. Full variable domain (missing parts from reference TRBV5-6 and TRBJ2-2): DAGVTQSPTHLIKTRGQQVTLRCSPKSGHDTVSWYQQALGQGPQFIFQYYEEEERQRGNFPDRFSGHQFPNYSSELNVNALLLGDSALYLCASSLYRTHEGVGELFFGEGSRLTVL.

The rearrangement links TRBV4-2 to TRBJ2-5; maybe TRBD2 (6 bases). The J call may not be correct, given that the DNA end is closer to TRBJ2-7. The V gene's germline CDR1 is LGHNA and CDR2 YNFKEQ. CDR3 size: 15 residues. CDR3 residues: CASSQEGTGSYEQYF. CDR3 DNA sequence: TGTGCCAGCAGCCAGGAAGGGACTGGATCCTACGAGCAGTACTTC.

This clone was counted between two and nine times. This rearrangement joins TRBV15 to TRBJ1-5; D gene ambiguous. Trimming removed 2 bases from V and 2 bases from J, with 4 bases in between. This CDR3 spans 13 amino acids. Germline lookup yields CDR1 LNHNV and CDR2 YYDKDF (reference sequence). This CDR3 is CATSRQGNQPQHF. The DNA for the CDR3 is TGTGCCACCAGCAGACAGGGCAATCAGCCCCAGCATTTT.

The rearrangement links TRBV7-9 to TRBJ1-2; D may be TRBD1 (6 bases). The CDR3 covers 14 residues. Germline V CDR1 and CDR2: SEHNR, FQNEAQ (reference sequence). V was cut by 4 bases and J by 4 bases, with 13 bases left in between. CDR3 sequence: CASSSDTGFYGYTF. For the CDR3, the DNA is TGTGCCAGCAGCTCCGATACAGGGTTCTATGGCTACACCTTC. The full variable domain, in which reference TRBV7-9 and TRBJ1-2 provide the parts outside the CDR3, is DTGVSQNPRHKITKRGQNVTFRCDPISEHNRLYWYRQTLGQGPEFLTYFQNEAQLEKSRLLSDRFSAERPKGSFSTLEIQRTEQGDSAMYLCASSSDTGFYGYTFGSGTRLTVV.

This rearrangement joins TRBV6-5 to TRBJ2-3; 7 nucleotides line up with TRBD1. This CDR3 spans 14 amino acids. V lost 0 bases, J lost 6 bases, and 3 bases stayed unmatched. Per germline, CDR1 MNHEY and CDR2 SVGAGI. The CDR3 reads CASSYSTGADTQYF. Here the CDR3 DNA reads TGTGCCAGCAGTTACTCCACAGGGGCTGATACGCAGTATTTT.

The chain links TRBV5-1 to TRBJ2-7; a possible D gene is TRBD2 (5 bases). Germline-derived CDR1 and CDR2 are SGHRS and YFSETQ. Trimming took 4 bases from V and 5 from J, leaving 19 bases between them. The CDR3 is 15 residues long. DNA of the CDR3: TGCGCCAGCAGCCCGGGCGTACTAGTGCTGGACGAGCAGTACTTC. Translating it yields CASSPGVLVLDEQYF.

V and J are TRBV7-9 and TRBJ2-1, with unresolved D. Germline V gives CDR1 SEHNR, CDR2 FQNEAQ (reference sequence). This CDR3 is built from 14 residues. V dropped 5 bases and J dropped 9 bases, with 17 bases sitting between them. The CDR3 is CASSPLRAGSEQFF. CDR3 coding DNA: TGTGCCAGCAGCCCCCTCCGGGCAGGTTCTGAGCAGTTCTTC.

The chain joins TRBV15 to TRBJ1-1; D unclear. Trimming took 0 bases from V and 3 from J, leaving 5 bases between them. This CDR3 has 13 amino acids. In germline, CDR1 is LNHNV, CDR2 YYDKDF (reference sequence). CDR3 region: CATSRDQYTEAFF. The CDR3 DNA follows: TGTGCCACCAGCAGAGATCAGTACACTGAAGCTTTCTTT.

In its sample, this clone was seen once. The sample contains more than one DNA sequence encoding this CDR3. The chain employs TRBV27 and TRBJ2-3; no reliable D call. CDR3 size: 14 residues. Germline-derived CDR1 and CDR2 are MNHEY and SMNVEV (reference sequence). The V end lost 0 bases, the J end lost 0 bases, and 4 bases lay between the germline ends. CDR3: CASSLSTSTDTQYF. CDR3 bases: TGTGCCAGCAGTTTATCCACTAGCACAGATACGCAGTATTTT.

The chain is built from TRBV5-1 and TRBJ2-7, with 7 bases aligning to TRBD1. Germline V lookup: CDR1 SGHRS, CDR2 YFSETQ. V was pared by 5 bases and J by 3 bases, with 5 bases of the junction left unmatched. The CDR3 loop spans 13 amino acids. The CDR3 DNA follows: TGCGCCAGCAGGAGGGGACAGTTCTACGAGCAGTACTTC. The encoded protein is CASRRGQFYEQYF.

The gene calls are TRBV19 and TRBJ2-5; D gene uncertain. The J call may be incorrect, as the DNA end agrees better with TRBJ2-7. CDR1 and CDR2 (germline): LNHDA, SQIVND (reference sequence). The CDR3 is 14 amino acids. The chain's CDR3 is CASSMAFGSYEQYF. In DNA form, the CDR3 reads TGTGCCAGTAGTATGGCGTTCGGCTCCTACGAGCAGTACTTC.

The chain links TRBV29-1 to TRBJ2-7, with 12 positions matching TRBD2. The ends lost 7 bases at V and 5 bases at J; junction bases unmatched: 15. The length of the CDR3 is 16 residues. Germline CDR1 and CDR2: SQVTM and ANQGSEA. The CDR3 is CSAVGGETSGSHEQYF. DNA for the CDR3: TGCAGCGCGGTGGGGGGGGAGACTAGCGGGAGCCACGAGCAGTACTTC.

V and J are TRBV2 and TRBJ2-1; D call uncertain. V lost 10 bases to trimming and J lost 5 bases, with 18 bases between them. The CDR3 consists of 14 residues. CDR1 is SNHLY, CDR2 FYNNEI, per germline. CDR3: CATETEVQDNEQFF. The CDR3 DNA reads as TGTGCCACCGAGACTGAAGTTCAGGACAATGAGCAGTTCTTC.